The TCR beta chain under discussion was sequenced for a study of radiotherapy plus CTLA-4 blockade in lung cancer. For the study at large: Overall, 18% of patients showed an objective response, while approximately 30% attained disease control. Whole-study findings and limits: Some TCR clones had been derived from tumors. These clones expanded in peripheral blood after radiotherapy plus ipilimumab.

Patients in the study, people with chemo-refractory metastatic non-small-cell lung cancer, received focal radiation plus ipilimumab CTLA-4 blockade. The method was immunoSEQ multiplex PCR; TCRdb's version includes in-frame clones alone and lacks a portion of them. The sample lists 42,000 or so clones, about four fifths occurring once. Note on this clone: Its antigen remains unknown.

Trimming pared 5 bases from V and 4 bases from J, leaving 11 bases between. The germline gives CDR1 SGHTA, CDR2 FQGTGA. This CDR3 has 13 residues. The material was peripheral blood, obtained from a patient treated with radiotherapy plus ipilimumab. J is TRBJ1-2 and V is TRBV7-3, with D perhaps matching TRBD1 (5 bases). The sequence derives from a human donor with non-small cell lung cancer that progressed on radiotherapy plus ipilimumab. The CDR3 is CASSATGPYGYTF. CDR3 bases: TGTGCCAGCAGCGCAACAGGTCCCTATGGCTACACCTTC.